Presented here are 15 T cell receptor beta chains from one specimen sequenced in a study of cytomegalovirus exposure and HLA in healthy donors. The data were produced by immunoSEQ multiplex PCR, yet TCRdb's version contains in-frame clones alone and is incomplete. The sample holds tens of thousands of clones, approximately 95% seen once. Sequencing was done on a sample of PBMCs. The origin of the receptors is a woman aged 18-35 years in good health and CMV-seropositive.

This chain joins TRBV15 and TRBJ2-3; 11 positions match TRBD2. There are 19 residues in the CDR3. V shed 1 base and J 5 bases; nucleotides not matched to a gene: 14. The germline V gene encodes CDR1 LNHNV and CDR2 YYDKDF (reference sequence). The CDR3 bases are TGTGCCACCAGCAGAGGGTTTAGGGGAGTAGCGGGAGGGAGAGATACGCAGTATTTT. Its protein product is CATSRGFRGVAGGRDTQYF.

The chain carries TRBV19 and TRBJ1-1, with 9 bases that match TRBD1. J gave up 6 bases and V 6 bases, and 2 bases lay outside the gene matches. The CDR3 is 12 amino acids. Per the germline V gene, CDR1 is LNHDA and CDR2 is SQIVND (reference sequence). This chain's CDR3 is CASSRDRAEAFF. The DNA of the CDR3 is TGTGCCAGTAGCAGGGACAGGGCTGAAGCTTTCTTT. Full variable domain (outside the CDR3, taken from reference TRBV19 and TRBJ1-1): DGGITQSPKYLFRKEGQNVTLSCEQNLNHDAMYWYRQDPGQGLRLIYYSQIVNDFQKGDIAEGYSVSREKKESFPLTVTSAQKNPTAFYLCASSRDRAEAFFGQGTRLTVV.

This clone was counted a single time. The J gene is TRBJ2-2, the V gene TRBV14; no clear D gene. Germline loops: CDR1 SGHDN, CDR2 FVKESK. V lost 3 bases to trimming and J lost 5 bases, with 7 bases between them. The CDR3 loop spans 13 amino acids. The CDR3 DNA is TGTGCCAGCAGCCATAGAGCTACCGGGGAGCTGTTTTTT. This encodes CASSHRATGELFF.

In DNA, the CDR3 is TGTGCCAGCAGCCAAGATTACCCACCGGGACTAGCGGGGAACGAGCAGTACTTC. As protein: CASSQDYPPGLAGNEQYF. The chain uses TRBV4-2 and TRBJ2-7, with 13 bases aligning to TRBD2. Germline V lookup: CDR1 LGHNA, CDR2 YNFKEQ. The CDR3 covers 18 residues. V dropped 0 bases and J dropped 5; count of bases not matched to a gene: 10.

This chain uses TRBV18 with TRBJ2-5; D unclear. The CDR3 runs 13 residues. Trimming shortened V by 4 bases and J by 5 bases, and 11 bases separated the two germline ends. Germline V lookup: CDR1 KGHSH, CDR2 LQKENI. CDR3 coding DNA: TGTGCCAGCTCACGAGATTTCATGGAGACCCAGTACTTC. Translation gives CASSRDFMETQYF.

V gene TRBV6-5 combines with J gene TRBJ2-7; TRBD2 might be the D (5 bases). Between the trimmed V and J ends, which lost 0 bases and 6 bases, there was a span of 6 bases. This CDR3 has 12 amino acids. Germline V gene data show CDR1 as MNHEY and CDR2 as SVGAGI. Here the CDR3 DNA reads TGTGCCAGCAGTTACTCTGGGAGCGAGCAGTACTTC. As protein: CASSYSGSEQYF.

The CDR3 here is CATPGTPNTGELFF. CDR3 in DNA: TGTGCCACCCCCGGGACACCCAACACCGGGGAGCTGTTTTTT. The V call is TRBV28, the J call TRBJ2-2; possible D gene TRBD1, 6 bases. V shed 10 bases and J shed 2 bases, with 14 bases lying between them. Germline V gene lookup returns CDR1 MDHEN and CDR2 SYDVKM. CDR3 size: 14 residues.

The V call is TRBV5-4, the J call TRBJ2-5; weak D call: TRBD2 (5 bases). V dropped 4 bases and J dropped 7 bases, with 20 bases sitting between them. Germline CDR1 reads SGHNT; CDR2 reads YYREEE (reference sequence). The CDR3 runs 15 residues. Here the CDR3 reads CASSGRNLDEGTQYF. CDR3 sequence (DNA): TGTGCCAGCAGCGGGAGAAATCTAGACGAAGGGACCCAGTACTTC.

For the CDR3, the DNA is TGCGCCAGCAGCCGGAAGACAGGGGGATCTTACGAGCAGTACTTC. Its protein product is CASSRKTGGSYEQYF. The chain links TRBV4-1 to TRBJ2-7, with 9 bases identical to TRBD1. The V gene's germline CDR1 is MGHRA and CDR2 YSYEKL. CDR3 length: 15 residues. The junction had 8 bases not matched to a gene; V was cut back by 4 bases and J by 4 bases.

The chain carries TRBV30 and TRBJ2-3; D is perhaps TRBD1 (6 bases). Trimming cost V 3 bases and J 3 bases, with 10 bases left between them. This CDR3 spans 13 amino acids. Germline values: CDR1 GTSNPN, CDR2 SVGIG (reference sequence). The CDR3 bases are TGTGCCTGGAGGGGAAGGGGGACAGATACGCAGTATTTT. It specifies CAWRGRGTDTQYF. The variable domain in full, completed from reference TRBV30 and TRBJ2-3, reads SQTIHQWPATLVQPVGSPLSLECTVEGTSNPNLYWYRQAAGRGLQLLFYSVGIGQISSEVPQNLSASRPQDRQFILSSKKLLLSDSGFYLCAWRGRGTDTQYFGPGTRLTVL.

This clone appeared once. The chain recombines TRBV7-8 with TRBJ1-4; unclear D gene. The CDR3 has 16 amino acids. V was cut by 6 bases and J by 4 bases, with 18 bases left in between. Germline loops: CDR1 SGHVS, CDR2 FQNEAQ. The CDR3 loop is CASSRDVGSHNEKLFF. CDR3 nucleotide sequence: TGTGCCAGCAGTCGGGATGTTGGGTCCCATAATGAAAAACTGTTTTTT.

The rearrangement links TRBV5-6 to TRBJ1-3, with D perhaps TRBD1 (5 bases). The CDR3 totals 14 residues. Germline V gene lookup returns CDR1 SGHDT and CDR2 YYEEEE. V was shortened by 0 bases and J by 6 bases, with 10 bases between the two germline ends. In DNA form, the CDR3 reads TGTGCCAGCAGCTTGGGACAGATCCCAAACACCATATATTTT. Translated: CASSLGQIPNTIYF.

The chain carries TRBV30 and TRBJ2-7; 12 bases are shared with TRBD2. Unmatched junction bases numbered 4, after V lost 2 bases and J lost 2 bases. The germline V gene encodes CDR1 GTSNPN and CDR2 SVGIG (reference sequence). CDR3 length: 15 amino acids. This CDR3 is CAWSPTSGRPYEQYF. In DNA form, the CDR3 reads TGTGCCTGGAGTCCCACTAGCGGGAGGCCCTACGAGCAGTACTTC.

V gene TRBV7-2 combines with J gene TRBJ1-4; D gene ambiguous. The ends were cut back, 1 base at V and 4 bases at J, with 10 bases in the middle. The CDR3 consists of 15 residues. Looked up from germline, CDR1 is SGHTA and CDR2 is FQGNSA. CDR3 region: CASSLGRAGNEKLFF. In nucleotides, the CDR3 is TGTGCCAGCAGCTTAGGGAGGGCGGGTAATGAAAAACTGTTTTTT.

The CDR3 loop reads CASSLRSQIPGGTDTQYF. The DNA of the CDR3 is TGCGCCAGCAGCTTGAGGTCGCAGATTCCCGGGGGAACAGATACGCAGTATTTT. The chain uses TRBV5-1 and TRBJ2-3, with D perhaps matching TRBD2 (6 bases). The CDR3 runs to 18 residues. Germline V gives CDR1 SGHRS, CDR2 YFSETQ. V was pared by 1 base and J by 3 bases, with 21 bases between.